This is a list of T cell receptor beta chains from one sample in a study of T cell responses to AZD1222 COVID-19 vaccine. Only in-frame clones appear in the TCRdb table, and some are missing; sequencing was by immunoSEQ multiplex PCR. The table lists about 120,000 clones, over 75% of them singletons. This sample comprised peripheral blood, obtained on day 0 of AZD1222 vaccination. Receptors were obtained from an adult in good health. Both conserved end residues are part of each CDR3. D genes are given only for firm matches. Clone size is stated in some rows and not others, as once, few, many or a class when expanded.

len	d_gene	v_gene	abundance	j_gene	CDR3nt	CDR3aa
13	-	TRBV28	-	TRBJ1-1	TGTGCCAGCAGTTTCCCCCCGCGGGGGGAAGCTTTCTTT	CASSFPPRGEAFF
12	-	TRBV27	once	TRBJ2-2	TGTGCCACCGAGGGGAGGCCCGGGGAGCTGTTTTTT	CATEGRPGELFF
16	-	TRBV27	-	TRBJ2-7	TGTGCCAGCAGTTTAAAGTACCACTTAGCCCCCTACGAGCAGTACTTC	CASSLKYHLAPYEQYF
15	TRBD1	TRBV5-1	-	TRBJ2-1	TGCGCCAGCAGCCTAGGGACAGGGACGACAAATGAGCAGTTCTTC	CASSLGTGTTNEQFF
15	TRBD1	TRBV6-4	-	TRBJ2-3	TGTGCCAGCAGTGGAACTACAGGGGGCACAGATACGCAGTATTTT	CASSGTTGGTDTQYF
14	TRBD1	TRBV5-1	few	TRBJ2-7	TGCGCCAGCAGCTTGGTCGGGACAGTCTATGAGCAGTACTTC	CASSLVGTVYEQYF
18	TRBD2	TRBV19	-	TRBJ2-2	TGTGCCAGTAGTTTCGGCCTAGCGGGGGGGCGAAACACCGGGGAGCTGTTTTTT	CASSFGLAGGRNTGELFF
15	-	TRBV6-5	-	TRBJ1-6	TGTGCCAGCAAGTCCCCGGGAGCTGCTAATTCACCCCTCCACTTT	CASKSPGAANSPLHF
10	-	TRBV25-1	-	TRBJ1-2	TGTGCCAGCAGTGCCGAAGGCTACACCTTC	CASSAEGYTF
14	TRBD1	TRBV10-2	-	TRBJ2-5	TGCGCCAGCAGTGAACCGACAGGGATGGAGACCCAGTACTTC	CASSEPTGMETQYF
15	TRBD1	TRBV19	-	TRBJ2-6	TGTGCCAGTACCGACAGGGGCTCTGGGGCCAACGTCCTGACTTTC	CASTDRGSGANVLTF
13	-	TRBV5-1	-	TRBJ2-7	TGCGCCAGCAGCGCCCAGGTGGCCTACGAGCAGTACTTC	CASSAQVAYEQYF
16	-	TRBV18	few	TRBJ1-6	TGTGCCAGCTCACCGAATTCCTTGGGACGGAATTCACCCCTCCACTTT	CASSPNSLGRNSPLHF
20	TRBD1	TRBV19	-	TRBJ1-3	TGTGCCAGTAGTCTGCGGAGCACGGTGGCCTACAGGGGGCAAGGAAACACCATATATTTT	CASSLRSTVAYRGQGNTIYF
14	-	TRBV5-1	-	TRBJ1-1	TGCGCCAGCAGCGCAAACCAGGGGAACACTGAAGCTTTCTTT	CASSANQGNTEAFF